Each of the 8 T cell receptor beta chains below was sequenced from the same sample in a study of CD8+ T cells in alopecia areata. Investigators isolated RNA and reverse transcribed it into cDNA to act as the sequencing template. The protocol was immunoSEQ multiplex PCR, while the TCRdb copy is restricted to in-frame clones and leaves out a portion. The sample includes over 95,000 clones, roughly two fifths seen only once; the top ten take roughly 1.3%. The sequencing sample was made of CD4+ T cells sorted from blood. All receptors come from a human donor with alopecia areata.

There are a few counts of this clone. The DNA of the CDR3 is TGTGCCAGCCACCGTGGCGGGGGGTCCTACAATGAGCAGTTCTTC. Encoded protein: CASHRGGGSYNEQFF. The chain couples TRBV7-2 to TRBJ2-1; 8 bases are shared with TRBD2. The CDR3 is 15 amino acids. Trimming at V came to 8 bases and at J to 1 base, leaving 7 bases not matched to a gene. The germline V gene has CDR1 SGHTA and CDR2 FQGNSA.

The V gene is TRBV30, the J gene TRBJ2-7; TRBD2 might be the D (5 bases). Germline loops: CDR1 GTSNPN, CDR2 SVGIG (reference sequence). The CDR3 runs 16 residues. Between the trimmed V and J ends, which lost 3 bases and 4 bases, there was a span of 22 bases. The CDR3 region is CAWRPKFMGRGYEQYF. The CDR3 DNA reads as TGTGCCTGGAGGCCGAAATTCATGGGGAGAGGGTACGAGCAGTACTTC.

The chain carries TRBV27 and TRBJ2-7; 10 bases line up with TRBD2. The CDR3 loop spans 15 amino acids. V shed 5 bases, J shed 1 base, and the junction held 5 bases outside the gene matches. CDR1 is MNHEY, CDR2 SMNVEV, per germline (reference sequence). The CDR3 nucleotides read TGTGCCAGCAGTCCAAGCGGGAGGGTTTCCTACGAGCAGTACTTC. It encodes CASSPSGRVSYEQYF.

The chain employs TRBV28 and TRBJ2-1; D possibly corresponds to TRBD2 (6 bases). Germline loops: CDR1 MDHEN, CDR2 SYDVKM. This CDR3 is built from 15 residues. Trimming removed 3 bases from V and 5 bases from J, with 14 bases in between. The CDR3 sequence: CASSFRGTANNEQFF. CDR3 DNA sequence: TGTGCCAGCAGTTTTCGGGGGACCGCTAACAATGAGCAGTTCTTC.

The chain joins TRBV29-1 to TRBJ2-7, with D perhaps TRBD1 (6 bases). The CDR3 covers 11 residues. The germline gives CDR1 SQVTM, CDR2 ANQGSEA. In DNA form, the CDR3 reads TGCAGATGGGACAAAAAATACGAGCAGTACTTC. Translated, it gives CRWDKKYEQYF.

The rearrangement links TRBV29-1 to TRBJ2-2; 10 nucleotides align to TRBD2. The CDR3 is made up of 14 amino acids. Germline V CDR1 and CDR2: SQVTM, ANQGSEA. The V gene end was trimmed by 4 bases and the J gene end by 4 bases; junction bases not matched to a gene: 3. This CDR3 is CSVGTSGGTGELFF. DNA for the CDR3: TGCAGCGTTGGGACTAGCGGCGGCACCGGGGAGCTGTTTTTT.

The chain carries TRBV7-2 and TRBJ2-5, with D uncertain. The ends were cut back, 3 bases at V and 2 bases at J, with 7 bases in the middle. The CDR3 runs to 13 residues. Germline V gene sequence: CDR1 SGHTA, CDR2 FQGNSA. The CDR3 bases are TGTGCCAGCAGCTTTTCTAGACAAGAGACCCAGTACTTC. As protein: CASSFSRQETQYF.

This clone was recorded a few times. The chain uses TRBV27 and TRBJ1-6; the D is unclear. Trimming took 5 bases from V and 8 from J, leaving 16 bases between them. CDR1 and CDR2 (germline): MNHEY, SMNVEV (reference sequence). The CDR3 has 15 amino acids. The CDR3 region is CASSPWVRGDSPLHF. DNA of the CDR3: TGTGCCAGCAGTCCCTGGGTTCGGGGTGATTCACCCCTCCACTTT.